Below, 5 T cell receptor beta chains from the same sample are listed, as sequenced in a study of CD8 T cells in Susac syndrome (dated by TCRdb to between 2019 and 2020). Preparation of the library involved the immunoSEQ multiplex PCR assay. RNA was extracted using the RNeasy kit, and 0.5 to 1 microgram was reverse transcribed with random hexamers. The public reads were quality trimmed at Q25 with fastp and then assembled into clones with MiXCR by TCRdb, keeping productive beta chains. Merged by CDR3 protein, the rows form single entries marked with the most common genes and DNA. The sample table shows under 150,000 distinct CDR3 sequences, and 91% are seen once. The ten largest make up around 0.22% of the sample. Sequencing was carried out using CD8+ T cells from PBMCs. Receptors originate from a human donor with multiple sclerosis.

The chain uses TRBV27 and TRBJ2-1, with 8 bases that match TRBD1. The germline CDR1 and CDR2 sequences are MNHEY and SMNVEV (reference sequence). V lost 5 bases to trimming and J lost 7 bases; unmatched junction nucleotides: 1. The CDR3 contains 12 residues. In DNA form, the CDR3 reads TGTGCCAGCAGTCGGACAGGGAATGAGCAGTTCTTC. This encodes CASSRTGNEQFF.

The chain combines TRBV30 with TRBJ2-3, with a possible D match to TRBD2 (5 bases). CDR1 is GTSNPN and CDR2 is SVGIG in the germline V gene (reference sequence). The CDR3 sequence is 14 residues long. V shed 0 bases and J shed 3 bases, with 10 bases lying between them. The CDR3 loop reads CAWSVVGSTDTQYF. The DNA of the CDR3 is TGTGCCTGGAGTGTTGTTGGGAGTACAGATACGCAGTATTTT.

Here the CDR3 DNA reads TGTGCCAGCAGTATGGAGTGGAAGGACGGCTACCAAGAGACCCAGTACTTC. It encodes CASSMEWKDGYQETQYF. The chain uses TRBV12-3 or TRBV12-4 and TRBJ2-5, with D uncertain. The CDR3 has 17 amino acids. The V gene lost 5 bases and the J gene lost 0 bases, with 19 bases spanning the gap.

This sequence joins TRBV7-9 and TRBJ1-3; the D is unclear. Trimming stripped 9 bases from V and 15 bases from J, with 27 bases between. The length of the CDR3 is 14 residues. The V gene's germline CDR1 is SEHNR and CDR2 FQNEAQ (reference sequence). As DNA, the CDR3 is TGTGCCAGTGGACGTTTTCTGGTCGGATCGGCCCCATATTTT. Its protein is CASGRFLVGSAPYF.

This clonotype has a single count. The chain couples TRBV9 to TRBJ2-3; 10 nucleotides align to TRBD2. The junction had 9 bases not matched to a gene; V was cut back by 0 bases and J by 5 bases. CDR1 is SGDLS and CDR2 is YYNGEE in the germline V gene. The length of the CDR3 is 17 residues. CDR3 region: CASSVDPSGSFGDTQYF. The DNA for the CDR3 is TGTGCCAGCAGCGTAGATCCTAGCGGGAGTTTCGGAGATACGCAGTATTTT.